This T cell receptor (beta chain) was obtained from a study of blood T cell repertoires in COVID-19. Study-level information: Samples taken during acute and convalescent COVID-19 were collected in the United States, Italy and Spain. PBMCs, B-cell-depleted T cells, or T cells provided the cDNA or gDNA that made up the material.

Germline V gene data show CDR1 as MNHEY and CDR2 as SVGAGI. Trimming took 6 bases from V and 7 from J; bases not matched to a gene: 7. The CDR3 contains 14 residues. In the original workflow: Nucleated cell number was recorded as an estimate derived from reference gene primer amplification. Data came from immunoSEQ multiplex PCR; TCRdb stores just in-frame clones and leaves some out. V and J calls and clone size are those listed in that table; D and trimming were worked out from the DNA. The sample lists under 200,000 clones; 87% were seen once. This TCR was sampled from a man aged 60 to 69 with active or convalescent COVID-19. The sample consisted of peripheral blood. This rearrangement joins TRBV6-5 to TRBJ1-1, with 11 bases lining up with TRBD1. The CDR3, as DNA: TGTGCCAGCAGGACCGGGACAGGGGGGTTTGAAGCTTTCTTT. This gives the protein CASRTGTGGFEAFF.